The present T cell receptor (beta chain) was sequenced within a study of radiation and T cells in renal cell carcinoma. Study-level background: Nephrectomy followed 15 Gy stereotactic body radiation by 4 weeks.

Specified time point: blood 2 weeks post-SBRT. As to treatment: 15 Gy SBRT to primary tumor, nephrectomy 4 weeks later. Note on this clone: The antigen remains undetermined.

The V gene end was trimmed by 1 base and the J gene end by 4 bases; junction bases not matched to a gene: 5. This CDR3 region has 14 residues. Germline CDR1 is SQVTM and CDR2 is ANQGSEA. Profiling relied on immunoSEQ multiplex PCR, and the TCRdb table lists in-frame clones only, not all of them. The sample has 70,000 or so clones, around 76% seen once. Whole-study results and caveats: From baseline, blood top tumor clonotypes peaked at 2 weeks post-radiation. Baseline intratumoral clonotype presence is unknown without pretreatment biopsies.

V gene TRBV29-1 combines with J gene TRBJ2-3; 7 bases line up with TRBD2. This TCR was sampled from a man aged 55 to 70 with renal cell carcinoma. The starting material was blood, obtained from a patient whose treatment included radiotherapy and nephrectomy. The CDR3 DNA reads TGCAGCGTTGAAGCGGGAGGTTCCCCAGATACGCAGTATTTT. It codes for CSVEAGGSPDTQYF.